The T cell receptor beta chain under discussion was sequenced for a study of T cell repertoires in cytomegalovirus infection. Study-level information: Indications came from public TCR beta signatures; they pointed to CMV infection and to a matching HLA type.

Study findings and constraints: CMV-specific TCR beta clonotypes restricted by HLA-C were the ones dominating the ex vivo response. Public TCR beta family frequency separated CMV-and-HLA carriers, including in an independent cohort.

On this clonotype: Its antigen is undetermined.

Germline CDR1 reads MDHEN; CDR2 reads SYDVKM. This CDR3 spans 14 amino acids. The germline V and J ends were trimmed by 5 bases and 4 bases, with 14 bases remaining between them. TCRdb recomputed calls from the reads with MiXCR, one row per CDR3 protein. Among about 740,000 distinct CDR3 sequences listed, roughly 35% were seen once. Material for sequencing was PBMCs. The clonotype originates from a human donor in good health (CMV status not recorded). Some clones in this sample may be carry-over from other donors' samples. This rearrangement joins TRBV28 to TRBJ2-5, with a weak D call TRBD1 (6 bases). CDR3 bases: TGTGCCAGCAGTACCCCACAGGGTGGAGAGACCCAGTACTTC. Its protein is CASSTPQGGETQYF.